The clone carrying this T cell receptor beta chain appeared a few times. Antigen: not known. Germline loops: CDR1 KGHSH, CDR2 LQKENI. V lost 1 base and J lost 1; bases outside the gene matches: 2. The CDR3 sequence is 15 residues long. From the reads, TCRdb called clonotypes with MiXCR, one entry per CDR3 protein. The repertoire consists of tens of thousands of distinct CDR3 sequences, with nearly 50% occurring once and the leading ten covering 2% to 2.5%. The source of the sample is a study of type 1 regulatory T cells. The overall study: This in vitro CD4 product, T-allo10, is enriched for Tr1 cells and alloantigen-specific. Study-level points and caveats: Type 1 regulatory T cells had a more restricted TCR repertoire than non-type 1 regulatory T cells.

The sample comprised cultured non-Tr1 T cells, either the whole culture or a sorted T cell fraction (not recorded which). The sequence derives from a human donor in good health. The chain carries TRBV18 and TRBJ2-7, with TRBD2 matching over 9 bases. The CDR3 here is CASSPRTSASYEQYF. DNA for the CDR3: TGTGCCAGCTCACCACGGACTAGCGCATCCTACGAGCAGTACTTC.